This TCR beta chain derives from a study of blood T cell repertoires in COVID-19. Whole-study context: There were acute and convalescent COVID-19 samples, and they came from the United States, Italy and Spain. PBMCs, B-cell-depleted T cells, or T cells were the source of the cDNA or gDNA that made up the material.

Original data processing: Scientists estimated how many nucleated cells there were by amplifying reference gene primers. Profiling relied on immunoSEQ multiplex PCR, and the TCRdb table lists in-frame clones only, not all of them. V, J and clone size are those of that table, while D and trimming were read from the DNA. The repertoire includes approximately 190,000 clones, approximately 80% of them detected once, and 6.5% to 7% sits in the top ten. The length of the CDR3 is 14 residues. The germline V and J ends were trimmed by 5 bases and 5 bases, with 14 bases remaining between them. Germline-derived CDR1 and CDR2 are SGHRS and YFSETQ.

The rearrangement links TRBV5-1 to TRBJ2-4; TRBD1 is a possible D gene (6 bases). Sequences were obtained from peripheral blood. This sequence was found in a human donor with acute or convalescent COVID-19. The donor label of this sample is uncertain. CDR3 sequence (DNA): TGCGCCAGCAGTTTAGGACAGTTGGAAAACATTCAGTACTTC. The encoded protein is CASSLGQLENIQYF.